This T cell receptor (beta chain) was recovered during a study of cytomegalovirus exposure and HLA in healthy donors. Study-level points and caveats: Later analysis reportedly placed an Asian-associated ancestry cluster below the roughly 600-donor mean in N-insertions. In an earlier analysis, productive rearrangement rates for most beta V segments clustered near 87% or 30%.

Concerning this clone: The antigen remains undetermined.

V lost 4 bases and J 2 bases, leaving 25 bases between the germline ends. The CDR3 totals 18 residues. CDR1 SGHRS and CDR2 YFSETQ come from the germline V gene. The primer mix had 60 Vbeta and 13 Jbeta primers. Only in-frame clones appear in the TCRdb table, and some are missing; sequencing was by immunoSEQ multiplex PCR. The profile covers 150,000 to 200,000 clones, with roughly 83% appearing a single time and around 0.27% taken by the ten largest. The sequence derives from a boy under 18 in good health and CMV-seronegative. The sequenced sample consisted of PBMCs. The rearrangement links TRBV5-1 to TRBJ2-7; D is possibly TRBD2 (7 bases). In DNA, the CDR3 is TGCGCCAGCAGCCTAAATTTAGGGGGGGCAGGCTTTACCTACGAGCAGTACTTC. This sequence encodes CASSLNLGGAGFTYEQYF.